This TCR beta chain was observed in a study of T-cell memory formation after mild COVID-19. Study-level background: Each donor largely had its own TCR clusters.

The V end was cut by 8 bases, the J end by 4 bases, with 9 bases between. Germline assignment: CDR1 MNHEY and CDR2 SVGEGT. The CDR3 totals 12 residues. TCRdb reprocessed the 5' RACE reads via MiXCR and lists one record per CDR3 protein. The sample shows some 450,000 distinct CDR3 sequences, over 15% of them seen only once. Specimen: PBMCs or a T cell subset sorted from them (not recorded which). This receptor was obtained from a man between 18 and 29 years old who had mild COVID-19 (a few samples of this study predate the infection). Cell type and time point are not known. The rearrangement joins TRBV6-2 or TRBV6-3 to TRBJ2-1; possible D gene TRBD2, 6 bases. The CDR3 nucleotides are TGTGCCAGCGGAGGGCAGTACAATGAGCAGTTCTTC. Residues: CASGGQYNEQFF.